This T cell receptor (beta chain) comes out of a study of blood T cell repertoires in COVID-19. About the research overall: Researchers got acute and convalescent COVID-19 samples from the United States, Italy and Spain. T cells, B-cell-depleted T cells, or PBMCs provided the cDNA or gDNA that served as material.

Germline V gene sequence: CDR1 SGHRS, CDR2 YFSETQ. The CDR3 consists of 14 residues. V was clipped by 6 bases and J by 1 base, with 13 bases between them. In the original processing: Amplifying reference gene primers gave estimates of nucleated cell counts. The protocol was immunoSEQ multiplex PCR, while the TCRdb copy is restricted to in-frame clones and leaves out a portion. Clone size and V and J calls were adopted from that table, with D and trimming inferred from the DNA. This table has fewer than 55,000 clones, approximately 80% appearing once. The sequence came from a man in his 70s with active COVID-19. Sequencing was carried out using peripheral blood. The J gene is TRBJ1-1, the V gene TRBV5-1; D ambiguous. This chain's CDR3 is CASKRELTNTEAFF. The CDR3 DNA follows: TGCGCCAGCAAGAGGGAATTAACGAACACTGAAGCTTTCTTT.